This TCR beta chain is from a study of human T cells and chemical hapten exposure (dated by TCRdb to the early 2020s). Study-wide context: For sensitization, 2% DPC in acetone was applied to a roughly 2 cm by roughly 2 cm area of upper inner arm skin. Throughout the study period of around 24 weeks, patients also received therapeutic DPC doses to the scalp every week. Patch testing was done on the upper back using Finn chambers containing 0.01% DPC, and results were scored after 6 days according to International Contact Dermatitis Research Group standards. Most of the patients in the cohort were female, and the cohort covered alopecia areata with under or over 50% scalp involvement, alopecia totalis and alopecia universalis. Libraries were pooled for sequencing, and variation in per-sample TCR yields was attributed mainly to small differences in library volumes within the pool. The study tracked peripheral blood TCR repertoire changes in vivo during primary and secondary sensitization to the hapten diphenylcyclopropenone (DPC) in alopecia patients. Patient blood was sampled pre-sensitization (week 0) and at 2, 6 and about 24 weeks after DPC sensitization. For TCR sequencing, blood came from 25 to 35 alopecia patients at anywhere from one to four time points (pre-sensitization, 2, 6 and 24 weeks). The paper as a whole reports these results and caveats: The number of PT1 expanded TCRs positively correlated with patch test score, significant at thresholds 8, 16 and 32 but not 4. DPC sensitization did not change how many TCRs were above 1 in 1000 frequency, and no evidence was found of alterations in global repertoire structure. Expanded TCRs formed significantly more large CDR3 similarity clusters than pre-sensitization or healthy control sets, consistent with antigen-driven responses. All patients had alopecia, a presumed autoimmune disease, so their immune response might differ from that of healthy individuals. After repeated subsampling, the strength of the expansion versus patch-test correlation and the threshold at which it became significant changed.

Comment on this clonotype: Its specific antigen is unknown. No base quality values were provided; no much bigger clone lies one nucleotide off.

Libraries were made using RACE. Sequencing instrument: NextSeq 500. During library preparation, unique molecular identifiers were attached to individual cDNA molecules so that TCRs could be counted in a quantitative, reproducible way. From each blood RNA sample, both TCR alpha and TCR beta chains were sequenced. The authors' analysis ran thus. Samples had a median of approximately 93,000 TCRs, with a range from 23,224 to 690,600. The Decombinator software suite was used to annotate V, J and CDR3 in the TCR reads. For the PS versus PT1 abundance plots, all samples were subsampled to the same number of TCRs (28,000). Expanded TCRs were defined as absent before sensitization and observed at least eight times at the 2-week time point. TCRdb itself trimmed the public reads at Q25 with fastp, ran MiXCR and retained productive beta chains. Every distinct CDR3 protein forms one entry, paired with its most common genes and DNA. The V and J calls and clone size are TCRdb's, not the authors'. This sample has fewer than 350,000 distinct CDR3 sequences in its table, and roughly 8% of those were observed once. About 1.2% of the sample lies in the top ten.

The time point label for this specimen denotes: pre-sensitization, week 0. Read against the paper, the sample's treatment or condition label means: therapeutic diphenylcyclopropenone sensitization with weekly scalp DPC. At every patch-test visit, the blood draw took place before the patch test was put on. Patients were considered eligible if aged 18 to 70, diagnosed with alopecia and deemed suitable for DPC therapy, and patients were excluded if pregnant. Total RNA was extracted from unfractionated whole blood that had been collected in Tempus Blood RNA tubes. Spanning cysteine to valine, the CDR3 consists of 13 amino acids. The entry retains the CDR3 DNA only, 39 bases that are in frame from base 1. Trimming accounts for 4 bases at V and 4 bases at J, while the number of junction bases matched to no gene is 3. Per the germline V gene, SGHRS is the CDR1 and YFSETQ is the CDR2.

The specimen was whole blood, collected in connection with sensitization to the hapten diphenylcyclopropenone (DPC). The receptor chain draws on TRBV5-1 and TRBJ2-7; TRBD1 agrees with 9 junctional bases. The TCR originated in a man between 18 and 35 years old with alopecia areata. Some clones in this sample may be carry-over from other donors' samples. The base sequence is TGCGCCAGCAGCACCGGGACAGGGTACGAGCAGTACGTC. It encodes CASSTGTGYEQYV.